These T cell receptor beta chains were read from a single sample in a study of post-analysis software for immune sequencing data. MiXCR was run by TCRdb on the PCR reads, yielding one entry per CDR3 protein. This table has 650,000 to 850,000 distinct CDR3 sequences, roughly 50% appearing once. The specimen sequenced was blood. These receptors all come from a girl aged 10 to 17 with multiple sclerosis. CDR3s include the opening cysteine and the closing phenylalanine or tryptophan. D genes are given only for firm matches.

d_gene,j_gene,len,v_gene,CDR3aa
.,TRBJ2-7,13,TRBV5-1,CASSLNWGSEQYF
.,TRBJ2-1,13,TRBV10-3,CAINRDVYNEQFF
.,TRBJ2-7,14,TRBV20-1,CSASSLASPYEQYF
.,TRBJ1-2,15,TRBV29-1,CSVEGYRFQPGGYTF
TRBD2,TRBJ2-7,15,TRBV5-1,CASSLWGGIGYEQYF
.,.,14,TRBV6-6,CASSYARGRYEQYF
.,TRBJ1-1,15,TRBV7-3,CASSLTIGMNTEAFF
.,TRBJ2-6,15,TRBV29-1,CSVEGLGPGANVLTF
TRBD2,TRBJ2-7,15,TRBV15,CATSTGLGQSDEQYF
.,.,14,TRBV20-1,CSAVGWVSYNEQYF
.,TRBJ1-2,13,TRBV29-1,CSVEVQGTYGYTF
.,TRBJ2-3,19,TRBV3-1,CASSQETSLPLSSTDTQYF
.,TRBJ1-1,15,TRBV28,CASSSGRIMNTEAFF
TRBD1,TRBJ1-5,15,TRBV12-3/TRBV12-4,CASSPQGARGQPQHF
TRBD2,TRBJ2-1,15,TRBV7-9,CASSRASGRSDEQFF
TRBD2,TRBJ2-3,15,TRBV7-3,CASSPGGSGTDTQYF
TRBD2,TRBJ2-1,16,TRBV5-1,CASSSLAGAGGNEQFF
TRBD2,TRBJ2-5,14,TRBV20-1,CSARESAGEETQYF
TRBD2,TRBJ2-1,14,TRBV29-1,CSVASGASYNEQFF
TRBD1,TRBJ2-7,14,TRBV11-2,CASSSFQGAYEQYF
.,TRBJ1-2,11,TRBV2,CASSEEFGYTF
TRBD2,TRBJ2-7,16,TRBV7-2,CASSLFEASGGRVQYF
.,TRBJ2-7,17,TRBV6-5,CASSYSATVWSSYEQYF
TRBD1,.,16,TRBV3-1,CASSQDPRGPRKTQYF
.,TRBJ2-7,14,TRBV6-5,CASSYQAEAYEQYF
.,TRBJ2-7,14,TRBV25-1,CASGMRGGPYEQYF
.,TRBJ2-7,14,TRBV27,CASSFRDTAYEQYF
TRBD1,TRBJ1-2,15,TRBV12-3/TRBV12-4,CASSFDRASIYGYTF
.,TRBJ2-5,13,TRBV29-1,CSVVSVFGETQYF